A selection of T cell receptor beta chains follows, all from one sample in a study of cytomegalovirus exposure and HLA in healthy donors. Produced via immunoSEQ multiplex PCR; TCRdb's table is partial and in-frame only. The sample shows approximately 130,000 clones, roughly 89% of them seen only once. Material: PBMCs. Receptor source: a woman aged 18-29 years in good health and CMV-seronegative. CDR3s include the opening cysteine and the closing phenylalanine or tryptophan. D genes are given only for firm matches. Only part of the rows carry a size: once, few, many, or a class if the clone is expanded.

TRBV30	TRBD1	TRBJ1-5	-	TGTGCCTGGAGCGCGGACAGGGGGTTACAGCCCCAGCATTTT	CAWSADRGLQPQHF
TRBV9	-	TRBJ1-4	-	TGTGCCAGCAGCGTAGCTATCGGGGGGAGTAATGAAAAACTGTTTTTT	CASSVAIGGSNEKLFF
TRBV28	TRBD1	TRBJ2-5	-	TGTGCCAGCAGACCCACAGGGGACCCACGAGAGACCCAGTACTTC	CASRPTGDPRETQYF
TRBV18	-	TRBJ1-3	-	TGTGCCAGCTCGCATTCCTCGCCGGGCTCTGGAAACACCATATATTTT	CASSHSSPGSGNTIYF
TRBV2	TRBD2	TRBJ2-4	once	TGTGCCAGCAGGGAAATAACTAGCGGGAGCAACATTCAGTACTTC	CASREITSGSNIQYF
TRBV9	-	TRBJ2-7	-	TGTGCCAGCAGCGTAGAGTGGTCGGGGTCCTACGAGCAGTACTTC	CASSVEWSGSYEQYF
TRBV7-2	TRBD2	TRBJ2-5	-	TGTGCCAGCAGCTTAGTAGCGGGAGGGTGGTCAGAGACCCAGTACTTC	CASSLVAGGWSETQYF
TRBV11-2	TRBD2	TRBJ2-1	-	TGTGCCAGCAGCGGGGGGGGCTCCTACAATGAGCAGTTCTTC	CASSGGGSYNEQFF
TRBV9	-	TRBJ1-4	-	TGTGCCAGCAGCAACCCGACAGGAAGCAATGAAAAACTGTTTTTT	CASSNPTGSNEKLFF
TRBV27	TRBD2	TRBJ2-7	-	TGTGCCACCTCCGGGACTAGCGGCTACGAGCAGTACTTC	CATSGTSGYEQYF
TRBV18	-	TRBJ2-3	-	TGTGCCAGCTCACCACAGCCAGATACGCAGTATTTT	CASSPQPDTQYF
TRBV2	-	TRBJ1-4	-	TGTGCCAGCTGGGTCGGGGTGAGGGAAAAACTGTTTTTT	CASWVGVREKLFF
TRBV6-5	TRBD2	TRBJ2-1	-	TGTGCCAGCAGTCCGGGACTAGCGGTTTACAATGAGCAGTTCTTC	CASSPGLAVYNEQFF
TRBV28	-	TRBJ2-5	-	TGTGCCAGCAGTTTGGTCTATGAAGAGACCCAGTACTTC	CASSLVYEETQYF
TRBV2	-	TRBJ1-5	few	TGTGCCAGCAGTGAAAGGGGGCAGCCCCAGCATTTT	CASSERGQPQHF
TRBV25-1	-	TRBJ2-7	few	TGTGCCAGCAGGGAAACAGGGTCTCCTCACGAGCAGTACTTC	CASRETGSPHEQYF
TRBV4-2	-	TRBJ1-1	-	TGTGCCAGCAGCCAAGATAGGGGAAGGACTGAAGCTTTCTTT	CASSQDRGRTEAFF
TRBV5-1	-	TRBJ2-7	-	TGCGCCAGCAGCTTTAGCTCCTACGAGCAGTACTTC	CASSFSSYEQYF
TRBV19	TRBD1	TRBJ2-2	-	TGTGCCAGTAGGATTTCAGGGGGAAACACCGGGGAGCTGTTTTTT	CASRISGGNTGELFF
TRBV6-5	-	TRBJ2-7	-	TGTGCCAGCAGTTACTCTTACGGGGGGCCCTACGAGCAGTACTTC	CASSYSYGGPYEQYF
TRBV6-5	-	TRBJ2-5	-	TGTGCCAGCACCCACGGACACCGACAAGAGACCCAGTACTTC	CASTHGHRQETQYF
TRBV11-2	TRBD2	TRBJ2-7	-	TGTGCCAGCAGCTCCCTAGGGGCTAGCGGGACAACCTACGAGCAGTACTTC	CASSSLGASGTTYEQYF
TRBV7-2	TRBD2	TRBJ2-5	-	TGTGCCAGCAGCTTTAGCGGGAGCCGAGGAGAGACCCAGTACTTC	CASSFSGSRGETQYF
TRBV27	TRBD2	TRBJ2-1	-	TGTGCCAGCAGTTTAATAACGGGAGGTAATAATGAGCAGTTCTTC	CASSLITGGNNEQFF
TRBV11-2	TRBD1	TRBJ2-5	-	TGTGCCAGCAGCCCAAGCAGGGACAGGGGTCTTAACTTC	CASSPSRDRGLNF
TRBV5-1	TRBD1	TRBJ1-1	once	TGCGCCAGCAGCCCCGGGACAGGGGGCTGGAAGAACACTGAAGCTTTCTTT	CASSPGTGGWKNTEAFF
TRBV4-1	TRBD1	TRBJ1-1	few	TGCGCCAGCAGCCAAGACAGGGGGCGCGTTTACACTGAAGCTTTCTTT	CASSQDRGRVYTEAFF
TRBV25-1	TRBD2	TRBJ2-5	-	TGTGCCAGCAGACGGGGGGAGCGAGTCCAAGAGACCCAGTACTTC	CASRRGERVQETQYF
TRBV5-6	-	TRBJ1-3	-	TGTGCCAGCAGCTTCACAGGGTTCTCTGGAAACACCATATATTTT	CASSFTGFSGNTIYF
TRBV2	-	TRBJ2-5	-	TGTGCCAGCAGTGAGGCGGCAACCCAGTACTTC	CASSEAATQYF
TRBV4-1	TRBD1	TRBJ1-4	-	TGCGCCAGCAGCCAAGTACAGGGGTGGGAAAAACTGTTTTTT	CASSQVQGWEKLFF
TRBV9	TRBD2	TRBJ2-7	-	TGTGCCAGCAGCGCGGACCATTCACGCGGGGGCGAGCAGTACTTC	CASSADHSRGGEQYF